This T cell receptor (beta chain) was recovered during a study of blood T cell repertoires in COVID-19. Up to 2 weeks before entering the study, exposed participants had met a COVID-19 case. This CDR3 region has 15 residues. Trimming pared 3 bases from V and 0 bases from J, leaving 10 bases between. Germline lookup yields CDR1 SGDLS and CDR2 YYNGEE. Profiling relied on immunoSEQ multiplex PCR, and the TCRdb table lists in-frame clones only, not all of them. Among 200,000 to 300,000 clones listed, over 80% were seen once. Sequenced input: PBMCs or T cells enriched from blood (not recorded which). This clonotype originated in a man aged 50 to 60 who had been exposed to COVID-19. The chain is built from TRBV9 and TRBJ1-5, with D possibly matching TRBD1 (5 bases). The CDR3 nucleotides are TGTGCCAGCAGCGCGACAGTCAATAGCAATCAGCCCCAGCATTTT. Encoded protein: CASSATVNSNQPQHF.